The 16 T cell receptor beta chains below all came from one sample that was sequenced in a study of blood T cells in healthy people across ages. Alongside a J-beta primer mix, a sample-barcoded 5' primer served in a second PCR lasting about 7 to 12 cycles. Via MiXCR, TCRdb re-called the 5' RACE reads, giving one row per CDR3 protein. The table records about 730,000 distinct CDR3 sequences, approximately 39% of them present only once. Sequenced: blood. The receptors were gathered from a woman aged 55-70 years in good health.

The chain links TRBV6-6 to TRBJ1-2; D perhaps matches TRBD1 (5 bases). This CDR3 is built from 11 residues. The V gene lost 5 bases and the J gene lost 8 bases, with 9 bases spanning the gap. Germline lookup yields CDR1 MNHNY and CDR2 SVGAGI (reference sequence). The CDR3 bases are TGTGCCAGCAGTCCCAGGGAAGGCTACACCTTC. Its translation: CASSPREGYTF.

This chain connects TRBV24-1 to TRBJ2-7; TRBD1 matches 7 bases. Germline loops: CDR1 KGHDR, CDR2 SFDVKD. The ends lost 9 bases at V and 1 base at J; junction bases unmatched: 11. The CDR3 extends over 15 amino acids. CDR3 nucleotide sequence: TGTGCCACCGATTCACGGACAGGCCCATCCTACGAGCAGTACTTC. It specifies CATDSRTGPSYEQYF.

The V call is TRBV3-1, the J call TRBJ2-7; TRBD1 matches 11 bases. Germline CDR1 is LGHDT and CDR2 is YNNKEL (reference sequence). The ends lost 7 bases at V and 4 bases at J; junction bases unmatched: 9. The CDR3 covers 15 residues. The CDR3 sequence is CASTTGTGGKYEQYF. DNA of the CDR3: TGTGCCAGCACAACCGGGACAGGGGGGAAATACGAGCAGTACTTC.

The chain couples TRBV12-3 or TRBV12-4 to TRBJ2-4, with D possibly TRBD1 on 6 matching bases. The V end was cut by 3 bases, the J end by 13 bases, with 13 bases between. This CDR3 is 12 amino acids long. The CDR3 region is CASSLIQGTQYF. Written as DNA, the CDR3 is TGTGCCAGCAGTTTGATACAGGGTACCCAGTACTTC.

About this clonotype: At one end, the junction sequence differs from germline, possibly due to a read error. As DNA, the CDR3 is TGCGCCAGCAGCCAAGGTTCGGGGGGTACGTTCAATGAGCAGTTCTTC. Translating it yields CASSQGSGGTFNEQFF. The chain joins TRBV3-1 to TRBJ2-1, with TRBD2 matching 7 bases. The CDR3 is 16 amino acids. The V gene's germline CDR1 is LGHDT and CDR2 YNNKEL (reference sequence).

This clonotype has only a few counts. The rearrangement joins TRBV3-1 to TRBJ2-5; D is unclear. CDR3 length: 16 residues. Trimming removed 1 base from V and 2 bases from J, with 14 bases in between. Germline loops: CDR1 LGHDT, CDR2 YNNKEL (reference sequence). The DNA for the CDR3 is TGTGCCAGCAGCCAAGGTGTACAGCCCCGGCAAGAGACCCAGTACTTC. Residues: CASSQGVQPRQETQYF.

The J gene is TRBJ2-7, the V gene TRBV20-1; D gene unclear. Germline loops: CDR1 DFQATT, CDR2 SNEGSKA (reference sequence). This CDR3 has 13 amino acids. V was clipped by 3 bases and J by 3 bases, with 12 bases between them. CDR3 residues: CSASALKVYEQYF. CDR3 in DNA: TGCAGTGCTAGCGCCCTAAAAGTCTACGAGCAGTACTTC.

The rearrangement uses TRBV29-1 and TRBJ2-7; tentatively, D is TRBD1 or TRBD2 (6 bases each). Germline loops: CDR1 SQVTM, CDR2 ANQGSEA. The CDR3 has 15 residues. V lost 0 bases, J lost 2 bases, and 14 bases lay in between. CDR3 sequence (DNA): TGCAGCGTTGAAGATCCGCGGGACATCCCCTACGAGCAGTACTTC. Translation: CSVEDPRDIPYEQYF.

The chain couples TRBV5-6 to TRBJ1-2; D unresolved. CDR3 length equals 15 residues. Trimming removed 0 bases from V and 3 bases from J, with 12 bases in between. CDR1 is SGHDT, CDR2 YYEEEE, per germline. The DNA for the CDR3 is TGTGCCAGCAGCTTGGTGTCCGCCGGGGACTATGGCTACACCTTC. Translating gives CASSLVSAGDYGYTF.

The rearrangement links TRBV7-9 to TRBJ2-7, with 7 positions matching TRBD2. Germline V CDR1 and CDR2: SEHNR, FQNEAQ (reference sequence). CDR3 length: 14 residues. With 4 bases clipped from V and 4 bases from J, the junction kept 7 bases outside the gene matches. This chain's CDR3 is CASSSTGTNYEQYF. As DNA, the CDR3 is TGTGCCAGCAGCTCCACCGGGACTAATTACGAGCAGTACTTC.

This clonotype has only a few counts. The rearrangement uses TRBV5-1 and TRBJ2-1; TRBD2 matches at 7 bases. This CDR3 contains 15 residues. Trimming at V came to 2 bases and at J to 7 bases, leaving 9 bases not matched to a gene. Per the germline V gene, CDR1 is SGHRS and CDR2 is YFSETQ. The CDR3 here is CASSLFGGDTNEQFF. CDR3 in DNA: TGCGCCAGCAGCTTATTTGGGGGGGATACAAATGAGCAGTTCTTC.

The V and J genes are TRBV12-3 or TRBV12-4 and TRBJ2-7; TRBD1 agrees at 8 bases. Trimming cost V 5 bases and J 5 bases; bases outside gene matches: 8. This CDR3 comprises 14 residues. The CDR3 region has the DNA TGTGCCAGCAGTGCGACAGGGGACCAGCACGAGCAGTACTTC. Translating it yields CASSATGDQHEQYF.

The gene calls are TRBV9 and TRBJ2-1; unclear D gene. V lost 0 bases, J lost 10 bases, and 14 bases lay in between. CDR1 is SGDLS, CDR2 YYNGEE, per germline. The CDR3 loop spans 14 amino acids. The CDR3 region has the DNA TGTGCCAGCAGCGTAGGGTGGGCTGGATGGGAGCAGTTCTTC. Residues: CASSVGWAGWEQFF.

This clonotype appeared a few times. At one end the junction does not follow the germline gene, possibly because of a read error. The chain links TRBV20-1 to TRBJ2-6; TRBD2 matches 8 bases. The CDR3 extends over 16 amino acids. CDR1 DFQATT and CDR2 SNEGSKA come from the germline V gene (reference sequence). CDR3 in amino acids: CSARGAGASGANVLTF. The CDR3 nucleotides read TGCAGTGCAAGAGGAGCGGGGGCGTCTGGGGCCAACGTCCTGACTTTC.

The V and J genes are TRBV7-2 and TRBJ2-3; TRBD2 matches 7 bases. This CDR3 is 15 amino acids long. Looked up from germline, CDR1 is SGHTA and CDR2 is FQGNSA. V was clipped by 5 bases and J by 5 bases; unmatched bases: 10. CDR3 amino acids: CASSHGVGREDTQYF. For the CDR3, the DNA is TGTGCCAGCAGCCACGGGGTGGGGAGGGAAGATACGCAGTATTTT.

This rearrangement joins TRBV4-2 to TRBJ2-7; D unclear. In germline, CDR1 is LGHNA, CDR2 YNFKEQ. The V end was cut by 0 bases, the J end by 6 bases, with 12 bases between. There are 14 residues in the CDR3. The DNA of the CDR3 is TGTGCCAGCAGCCAAGAGGGCTATATGGGCGAGCAGTACTTC. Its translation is CASSQEGYMGEQYF.